This T cell receptor (beta chain) stems from a study of T cell repertoires in cytomegalovirus infection. From the reads, TCRdb called clonotypes with MiXCR, one entry per CDR3 protein. The repertoire includes fewer than 550,000 distinct CDR3 sequences, approximately 16% of them detected once, and 20% to 30% sits in the top ten. The V end was cut by 0 bases, the J end by 5 bases, with 9 bases between. The CDR3 contains 14 residues. The V gene's germline CDR1 is SGHRS and CDR2 YFSETQ. This clonotype has a handful of counts. The genes are TRBV5-1 and TRBJ2-1, with D maybe TRBD2 (5 bases). Material: CD8+ T cells from PBMCs. The TCR comes from a human donor in good health (CMV status not recorded). Some clones in this sample may be carry-over from other donors' samples. The CDR3, as DNA: TGCGCCAGCAGCTTGGGACTAAGGGACAATGAGCAGTTCTTC. Amino acids: CASSLGLRDNEQFF.